The 27 T cell receptor beta chains below were found in one sample sequenced in a study of T cell changes during pregnancy in multiple sclerosis. This table comes from immunoSEQ multiplex PCR, and its TCRdb copy is limited to in-frame clones, with some not included. Of tens of thousands of clones in the sample, about 90% were seen once. Sequences were derived from peripheral blood, sampled in the second trimester of pregnancy. All receptors derive from a female donor in good health, enrolled as a control in a pregnancy study.

The chain employs TRBV4-2 and TRBJ2-4; TRBD2 aligns across 10 bases. V lost 0 bases to trimming and J lost 9 bases; unmatched junction nucleotides: 8. This CDR3 is 16 amino acids long. Per the germline V gene, CDR1 is LGHNA and CDR2 is YNFKEQ. The CDR3 DNA reads as TGTGCCAGCAGCCAAGATTGGGCTAGCGGGAGCAGCATTCAGTACTTC. This sequence encodes CASSQDWASGSSIQYF.

V is TRBV6-5 and J is TRBJ2-7; the D is unclear. The CDR3 has 13 residues. Germline V CDR1 and CDR2: MNHEY, SVGAGI. Trimming cost V 0 bases and J 3 bases, with 6 bases left between them. DNA for the CDR3: TGTGCCAGCAGTTACTCGCGGAGCTACGAGCAGTACTTC. This encodes CASSYSRSYEQYF.

This chain links TRBV5-4 with TRBJ2-3; 9 bases match TRBD1. Trimming removed 4 bases from V and 0 bases from J; junction bases left unmatched: 6. The CDR3 consists of 16 residues. Germline V gives CDR1 SGHNT, CDR2 YYREEE (reference sequence). The CDR3 sequence: CASSAGTGRSTDTQYF. CDR3 DNA: TGTGCCAGCAGCGCTGGGACAGGGCGAAGCACAGATACGCAGTATTTT.

The J gene is TRBJ2-5, the V gene TRBV29-1, with 13 bases lining up with TRBD2. V shed 5 bases, J shed 5 bases, and the junction held 5 bases outside the gene matches. The CDR3 spans 14 residues. The V gene's germline CDR1 is SQVTM and CDR2 ANQGSEA. For the CDR3, the DNA is TGCAGCGTTTGGACTAGCGGGGGTGGGGAGACCCAGTACTTC. Translation: CSVWTSGGGETQYF.

This chain joins TRBV6-1 and TRBJ2-7; 8 bases match TRBD1. V lost 4 bases and J lost 1; bases outside the gene matches: 3. This CDR3 is built from 14 residues. Germline CDR1 reads MNHNS; CDR2 reads SASEGT. CDR3 bases: TGTGCCAGCAGTGGGGACAGGACGTCCTACGAGCAGTACTTC. Amino acid sequence: CASSGDRTSYEQYF.

J is TRBJ1-3 and V is TRBV7-6, with D tentatively TRBD1 (5 bases). The V gene's germline CDR1 is SGHVS and CDR2 FNYEAQ. The CDR3 extends over 15 amino acids. V was trimmed by 5 bases and J by 0 bases, leaving 11 bases between them. CDR3 DNA sequence: TGTGCCAGCAGCCGGGACTCCAGCTCTGGAAACACCATATATTTT. Amino acid sequence: CASSRDSSSGNTIYF.

V is TRBV15 and J is TRBJ1-2; the D gene is possibly TRBD1 (5 bases). V was trimmed by 7 bases and J by 3 bases, leaving 12 bases between them. There are 13 residues in the CDR3. Germline CDR1 and CDR2: LNHNV and YYDKDF (reference sequence). CDR3 sequence (DNA): TGTGCCACCACGCAGGGCTTGGACTATGGCTACACCTTC. The encoded protein is CATTQGLDYGYTF.

This chain connects TRBV6-5 to TRBJ1-2; D not resolved. The V gene's germline CDR1 is MNHEY and CDR2 SVGAGI. The V and J ends lost 6 bases and 4 bases respectively, with 12 bases between them. The length of the CDR3 is 13 residues. CDR3: CASRRVGGYGYTF. The CDR3 DNA follows: TGTGCCAGCAGACGCGTGGGAGGCTATGGCTACACCTTC.

CDR3 residues: CASSYSQGLDAFF. The DNA for the CDR3 is TGTGCCAGCAGTTACTCGCAGGGTTTAGACGCTTTCTTT. The chain uses TRBV6-5 and TRBJ1-1, with TRBD1 as a possible D gene (5 bases). The CDR3 extends over 13 amino acids. Germline V lookup: CDR1 MNHEY, CDR2 SVGAGI. The V and J ends lost 0 bases and 11 bases respectively, with 13 bases between them.

The genes are TRBV5-1 and TRBJ2-3, with 9 positions matching TRBD2. CDR3 size: 17 residues. The V gene end was trimmed by 4 bases and the J gene end by 3 bases; junction bases not matched to a gene: 12. Germline-derived CDR1 and CDR2 are SGHRS and YFSETQ. Written as DNA, the CDR3 is TGCGCCAGCAGCACGAGCGGGAGGCCAGGGAGTACAGATACGCAGTATTTT. Protein product: CASSTSGRPGSTDTQYF. The variable domain in full, with the rest retrieved from reference TRBV5-1 and TRBJ2-3, is KAGVTQTPRYLIKTRGQQVTLSCSPISGHRSVSWYQQTPGQGLQFLFEYFSETQRNKGNFPGRFSGRQFSNSRSEMNVSTLELGDSALYLCASSTSGRPGSTDTQYFGPGTRLTVL.

The chain has TRBV19 and TRBJ2-7; TRBD2 aligns across 10 bases. Looked up from germline, CDR1 is LNHDA and CDR2 is SQIVND (reference sequence). The V and J ends lost 3 bases and 0 bases, in that order; junction bases with no gene match: 5. The CDR3 totals 16 residues. CDR3 bases: TGTGCCAGTAGTATTGGATCTAGCGGGGGCTCCTACGAGCAGTACTTC. This translates into CASSIGSSGGSYEQYF.

The gene calls are TRBV6-5 and TRBJ2-3; D gene ambiguous. The CDR3 extends over 16 amino acids. Trimming cost V 0 bases and J 8 bases, with 18 bases left between them. Germline CDR1 and CDR2: MNHEY and SVGAGI. This CDR3 reads CASSYSWSSRRGTQYF. The CDR3 DNA follows: TGTGCCAGCAGTTACTCGTGGTCTTCCCGCAGAGGTACGCAGTATTTT.

The genes are TRBV6-5 and TRBJ2-7, with D tentatively TRBD2 (5 bases). Germline V gives CDR1 MNHEY, CDR2 SVGAGI. The CDR3 sequence is 15 residues long. The V and J ends lost 0 bases and 4 bases respectively, with 13 bases between them. In nucleotides, the CDR3 is TGTGCCAGCAGTTACTCGAGAGGGTTTGGATACGAGCAGTACTTC. Protein: CASSYSRGFGYEQYF.

The chain uses TRBV4-1 and TRBJ1-1; D unresolved. The length of the CDR3 is 14 residues. Germline V gives CDR1 MGHRA, CDR2 YSYEKL. Trimming shortened V by 0 bases and J by 5 bases, and 10 bases separated the two germline ends. The CDR3 spells CASSQDRGGTEAFF. DNA for the CDR3: TGCGCCAGCAGCCAAGATCGGGGAGGTACTGAAGCTTTCTTT.

The chain carries TRBV18 and TRBJ1-5, with TRBD1 matching over 7 bases. J gave up 7 bases and V 6 bases, and 6 bases lay outside the gene matches. The CDR3 is 13 amino acids. The germline CDR1 and CDR2 sequences are KGHSH and LQKENI. The CDR3 sequence is CASSTGTRQPQHF. The CDR3 nucleotides read TGTGCCAGCTCGACAGGGACGAGACAGCCCCAGCATTTT.

The chain links TRBV10-3 to TRBJ1-2, with TRBD1 matching 7 bases. Germline V gene data show CDR1 as ENHRY and CDR2 as SYGVKD. Trimming cost V 0 bases and J 5 bases; bases outside gene matches: 12. The CDR3 is made up of 17 amino acids. CDR3 protein: CAISESVPGGGQYGYTF. The DNA of the CDR3 is TGTGCCATCAGTGAGTCGGTACCCGGGGGGGGACAGTATGGCTACACCTTC.

This chain joins TRBV5-1 and TRBJ2-2, with D perhaps TRBD2 (5 bases). The CDR3 extends over 14 amino acids. Per germline, CDR1 SGHRS and CDR2 YFSETQ. V dropped 7 bases and J dropped 4 bases, with 14 bases sitting between them. Here the CDR3 reads CASRIEGGTGELFF. The CDR3 DNA is TGCGCCAGCCGGATTGAGGGCGGCACCGGGGAGCTGTTTTTT.

The chain employs TRBV7-9 and TRBJ1-2, with D possibly matching TRBD1 (6 bases). The CDR3 consists of 13 residues. Germline loops: CDR1 SEHNR, CDR2 FQNEAQ (reference sequence). V shed 8 bases and J shed 8 bases, with 18 bases lying between them. DNA of the CDR3: TGTGCCAGCTCGAACGCGGGGGCTAGGGGCTACACCTTC. Translated: CASSNAGARGYTF. Supplemented by reference TRBV7-9 and TRBJ1-2, the full variable domain reads DTGVSQNPRHKITKRGQNVTFRCDPISEHNRLYWYRQTLGQGPEFLTYFQNEAQLEKSRLLSDRFSAERPKGSFSTLEIQRTEQGDSAMYLCASSNAGARGYTFGSGTRLTVV.

The chain joins TRBV5-1 to TRBJ2-5; 9 nucleotides align to TRBD1. Looked up from germline, CDR1 is SGHRS and CDR2 is YFSETQ. The J segment lost 4 bases and the V segment lost 5 bases, leaving 6 bases of the junction unmatched. This CDR3 has 14 amino acids. The CDR3 protein is CASSLGDRVETQYF. In nucleotides, the CDR3 is TGCGCCAGCAGTCTGGGGGACAGGGTAGAGACCCAGTACTTC. Drawing the rest from reference TRBV5-1 and TRBJ2-5, the complete variable domain is KAGVTQTPRYLIKTRGQQVTLSCSPISGHRSVSWYQQTPGQGLQFLFEYFSETQRNKGNFPGRFSGRQFSNSRSEMNVSTLELGDSALYLCASSLGDRVETQYFGPGTRLLVL.

The chain links TRBV6-4 to TRBJ1-2; D unclear. The germline V gene has CDR1 MRHNA and CDR2 SNTAGT. CDR3 length: 15 amino acids. V gave up 5 bases and J gave up 1 base, with 14 bases separating them. In nucleotides, the CDR3 is TGTGCCAGCAGTACGGGTAACTCCCTTAACTATGGCTACACCTTC. Translation: CASSTGNSLNYGYTF.

In this sample, this clone turned up once. The chain joins TRBV5-4 to TRBJ2-7, with 7 positions matching TRBD1. Germline assignment: CDR1 SGHNT and CDR2 YYREEE (reference sequence). Trimming removed 4 bases from V and 3 bases from J; junction bases left unmatched: 13. The CDR3 consists of 16 residues. CDR3 region: CASSQDAVTGIYEQYF. CDR3 bases: TGTGCCAGCAGCCAGGATGCTGTGACAGGGATCTACGAGCAGTACTTC.

V and J are TRBV9 and TRBJ2-1; 10 bases fit TRBD2. V was pared by 0 bases and J by 7 bases, with 10 bases of the junction left unmatched. Looked up from germline, CDR1 is SGDLS and CDR2 is YYNGEE. The CDR3 runs to 17 residues. The CDR3 sequence is CASSVVSGRAIGNEQFF. In DNA form, the CDR3 reads TGTGCCAGCAGCGTAGTGAGCGGGAGGGCGATTGGTAATGAGCAGTTCTTC.

Turning to this clone: This may be a read error: a much more frequent sequence differs by one nucleotide. The chain joins TRBV4-1 to TRBJ2-3, with D hard to call. V was pared by 4 bases and J by 6 bases, with 8 bases between. Germline V lookup: CDR1 MGHRA, CDR2 YSYEKL. The CDR3 is 12 amino acids. In DNA, the CDR3 is TGCGCCAGCAGCCCGAACCGGGATACGCAGTATTTT. It yields the protein CASSPNRDTQYF.

The CDR3 coding sequence is TGTGCCAGCAGCGCCGGGAGGGCCTGGGCAGATACGCAGTATTTT. It translates to CASSAGRAWADTQYF. The V gene is TRBV9, the J gene TRBJ2-3, with 8 positions matching TRBD2. The CDR3 contains 15 residues. The V and J ends lost 3 bases and 4 bases, in that order; junction bases with no gene match: 7. Germline V gene sequence: CDR1 SGDLS, CDR2 YYNGEE.

J is TRBJ2-7 and V is TRBV5-8; 7 bases are shared with TRBD2. The germline gives CDR1 SGHTS, CDR2 YDEGEE. The CDR3 has 14 amino acids. V gave up 2 bases and J gave up 5 bases; unmatched junction bases: 7. The DNA of the CDR3 is TGTGCCAGCAGCTTTCGAGGGAGGGCTGACGAGCAGTACTTC. Protein sequence: CASSFRGRADEQYF.

A few counts support this clone. This chain joins TRBV19 and TRBJ1-2; a possible D gene is TRBD1 (5 bases). Germline V lookup: CDR1 LNHDA, CDR2 SQIVND (reference sequence). V was shortened by 4 bases and J by 0 bases, with 12 bases between the two germline ends. The CDR3 covers 15 residues. This CDR3 reads CASSRSGPTNYGYTF. CDR3 bases: TGTGCCAGTAGTAGATCAGGGCCCACTAACTATGGCTACACCTTC.

The chain is built from TRBV2 and TRBJ1-1; maybe TRBD1 (6 bases). V shed 4 bases and J shed 5 bases, with 26 bases lying between them. The CDR3 spans 18 residues. The germline V gene has CDR1 SNHLY and CDR2 FYNNEI. CDR3 in amino acids: CASSALHPWTAQETEAFF. The CDR3 bases are TGTGCCAGCAGTGCCCTCCATCCCTGGACAGCCCAGGAGACTGAAGCTTTCTTT.